The 21 T cell receptor beta chains reported below all come from one sample, sequenced in a study of blood T cell repertoires in COVID-19 (dated by TCRdb to 2018 to 2020). Receptor libraries were prepared by the immunoSEQ multiplex PCR assay. Held by TCRdb, this immuneACCESS table contains in-frame sequences only and omits some clones. Under half of the omission traces to an unresolved V gene where checked; the cause of the rest is unknown. In this sample the table shows about 240,000 clones, about four fifths of which occur a single time. Roughly 1.9% of the sample comes from the top ten. The sample was peripheral blood. All receptors come from a man aged 30-40 years who had recovered from COVID-19.

The chain recombines TRBV5-1 with TRBJ2-3, with 7 nucleotides matching TRBD1. V trimming: 0 bases; J trimming: 5 bases; junction bases outside the gene matches: 9. CDR3 length: 16 amino acids. The V gene's germline CDR1 is SGHRS and CDR2 YFSETQ. The CDR3 DNA is TGCGCCAGCAGCTTGGGGTCGGCAGGGGGAGAAGATACGCAGTATTTT. It codes for CASSLGSAGGEDTQYF.

The CDR3 DNA reads TGTGCCAGCAGCCCCGGGGGGGCTGCCGAGCGCCGCACAGATACGCAGTATTTT. It encodes CASSPGGAAERRTDTQYF. The chain uses TRBV11-2 and TRBJ2-3; 8 nucleotides agree with TRBD2. V trimming: 5 bases; J trimming: 1 base; junction bases outside the gene matches: 14. The CDR3 spans 18 residues. Germline V gene data show CDR1 as SGHAT and CDR2 as FQNNGV.

This chain uses TRBV10-3 with TRBJ2-6; the match to TRBD1 covers 11 bases. This CDR3 spans 17 amino acids. After removal of 8 bases from V and 1 base from J, the junction contained 7 bases not matched to a gene. CDR1 and CDR2 (germline): ENHRY, SYGVKD. CDR3 sequence (DNA): TGTGCCATCGGAAGGACAGGGGGCGAGTCTGGGGCCAACGTCCTGACTTTC. This codes for CAIGRTGGESGANVLTF.

V gene TRBV2 combines with J gene TRBJ2-3; TRBD1 matches 7 bases. Looked up from germline, CDR1 is SNHLY and CDR2 is FYNNEI. The V gene end was trimmed by 6 bases and the J gene end by 5 bases; junction bases not matched to a gene: 2. The CDR3 is 12 amino acids. CDR3 amino acids: CASRTGIDTQYF. CDR3 in DNA: TGTGCCAGCAGGACAGGGATAGATACGCAGTATTTT.

The rearrangement uses TRBV6-6 and TRBJ1-2; 10 bases match TRBD1. CDR1 and CDR2 from the germline V gene are MNHNY and SVGAGI (reference sequence). The CDR3 has 15 residues. Losses at the gene ends were 4 bases for V and 7 bases for J; bases not matched to a gene: 9. CDR3 protein: CASSSLTGQGGGYTF. In DNA, the CDR3 is TGTGCCAGCAGTTCCCTGACCGGACAGGGGGGTGGCTACACCTTC.

This clone was picked up many times. This rearrangement joins TRBV24-1 to TRBJ1-2, with a tentative D call TRBD1 (6 bases). CDR3 size: 11 residues. Deletions cut 11 bases from V and 8 bases from J, with 14 bases between. CDR1 KGHDR and CDR2 SFDVKD come from the germline V gene. Here the CDR3 reads CAIQTGRGYTF. As DNA, the CDR3 is TGTGCCATCCAGACAGGACGCGGCTACACCTTC.

The chain carries TRBV2 and TRBJ1-5, with D perhaps matching TRBD1 (6 bases). Germline V gives CDR1 SNHLY, CDR2 FYNNEI. Trimming shortened V by 5 bases and J by 5 bases, and 10 bases separated the two germline ends. The CDR3 sequence is 13 residues long. This CDR3 is CASSQGQDQPQHF. The CDR3 DNA reads as TGTGCCAGCAGTCAGGGGCAGGATCAGCCCCAGCATTTT.

The V and J genes are TRBV4-2 and TRBJ2-7; a possible D gene is TRBD2 (6 bases). Trimming removed 4 bases at V and 0 bases at J, with 16 bases between. The CDR3 totals 16 residues. The germline gives CDR1 LGHNA, CDR2 YNFKEQ. This chain's CDR3 is CASSRNTGTGSYEQYF. DNA of the CDR3: TGTGCCAGCAGCCGGAACACCGGGACTGGCTCCTACGAGCAGTACTTC.

The genes are TRBV2 and TRBJ2-5, with TRBD2 matching over 10 bases. The CDR3 is made up of 17 amino acids. Trimming at V came to 8 bases and at J to 1 base, leaving 13 bases not matched to a gene. The germline V gene encodes CDR1 SNHLY and CDR2 FYNNEI. The CDR3 protein is CASCGDGLAEIQETQYF. In nucleotides, the CDR3 is TGTGCCAGCTGTGGAGATGGACTAGCGGAAATCCAAGAGACCCAGTACTTC. The variable domain in full, with the rest retrieved from reference TRBV2 and TRBJ2-5, is EPEVTQTPSHQVTQMGQEVILRCVPISNHLYFYWYRQILGQKVEFLVSFYNNEISEKSEIFDDQFSVERPDGSNFTLKIRSTKLEDSAMYFCASCGDGLAEIQETQYFGPGTRLLVL.

V usage is TRBV7-6 and J usage is TRBJ2-1; TRBD2 aligns across 9 bases. The CDR3 is 17 amino acids. Germline V gene sequence: CDR1 SGHVS, CDR2 FNYEAQ. V lost 3 bases, J lost 8 bases, and 14 bases stayed unmatched. CDR3 residues: CASSFRGTSIGGDEQFF. The DNA for the CDR3 is TGTGCCAGCAGCTTTCGGGGGACTAGCATCGGCGGCGATGAGCAGTTCTTC.

Turning to this clone: The same CDR3 also results from other DNA sequences found in this sample. This rearrangement joins TRBV27 to TRBJ2-1; possible D gene TRBD2, 5 bases. CDR3 length: 15 residues. Trimming stripped 5 bases from V and 0 bases from J, with 11 bases between. Germline values: CDR1 MNHEY, CDR2 SMNVEV (reference sequence). CDR3 sequence (DNA): TGTGCCAGCAGTAGCGGAGGAAGCTCCTACAATGAGCAGTTCTTC. Translating gives CASSSGGSSYNEQFF.

The CDR3: CASSVVPTLAGGPEETQYF. In nucleotides, the CDR3 is TGTGCCAGCAGCGTAGTCCCCACCCTAGCGGGGGGGCCGGAAGAGACCCAGTACTTC. The gene calls are TRBV9 and TRBJ2-5; 12 nucleotides align to TRBD2. V gave up 0 bases and J gave up 3 bases; unmatched junction bases: 12. Germline CDR1 reads SGDLS; CDR2 reads YYNGEE. This CDR3 is built from 19 residues.

The sample holds a few counts of this clone. This chain links TRBV5-8 with TRBJ2-3; 12 bases agree with TRBD2. The V gene end was trimmed by 4 bases and the J gene end by 4 bases; junction bases not matched to a gene: 10. Germline CDR1 reads SGHTS; CDR2 reads YDEGEE. CDR3 length: 17 amino acids. CDR3 sequence: CASSRLAGGPAADTQYF. As DNA, the CDR3 is TGTGCCAGCAGCAGGCTAGCGGGGGGGCCGGCCGCAGATACGCAGTATTTT.

The chain joins TRBV19 to TRBJ1-3; D is perhaps TRBD1 (6 bases). This CDR3 is 14 amino acids long. In germline, CDR1 is LNHDA, CDR2 SQIVND (reference sequence). V was pared by 5 bases and J by 4 bases, with 12 bases between. CDR3 DNA: TGTGCCAGTAGTCCAGGGGATTTCGGAAACACCATATATTTT. Translated, it gives CASSPGDFGNTIYF. Supplemented by reference TRBV19 and TRBJ1-3, the full variable domain reads DGGITQSPKYLFRKEGQNVTLSCEQNLNHDAMYWYRQDPGQGLRLIYYSQIVNDFQKGDIAEGYSVSREKKESFPLTVTSAQKNPTAFYLCASSPGDFGNTIYFGEGSWLTVV.

The chain is built from TRBV4-1 and TRBJ2-7, with D possibly matching TRBD2 (6 bases). The CDR3 runs 14 residues. V was cut by 4 bases and J by 0 bases, with 10 bases left in between. Per the germline V gene, CDR1 is MGHRA and CDR2 is YSYEKL. This CDR3 reads CASSPGLPSYEQYF. The CDR3 bases are TGCGCCAGCAGCCCGGGACTCCCCTCCTACGAGCAGTACTTC.

Comments on this clone: Other DNA sequences in the sample encode the same CDR3. The rearrangement uses TRBV7-6 and TRBJ1-2, with 9 positions matching TRBD1. The CDR3 contains 15 residues. Germline V gene data show CDR1 as SGHVS and CDR2 as FNYEAQ. With V trimmed by 5 bases and J by 6 bases, 10 bases remained unmatched. CDR3 region: CASSRGTGSIDGYTF. The CDR3 nucleotides are TGTGCCAGCAGCCGCGGGACAGGGTCTATCGATGGCTACACCTTC.

This clone appeared many times. The J gene is TRBJ2-1, the V gene TRBV6-2 or TRBV6-3, with 9 bases identical to TRBD2. This CDR3 has 16 residues. Germline V gene sequence: CDR1 MNHEY, CDR2 SVGEGT. The V gene end was trimmed by 4 bases and the J gene end by 9 bases; junction bases not matched to a gene: 13. Here the CDR3 reads CASSSDQRGARGEQFF. CDR3 in DNA: TGTGCCAGCAGTTCCGACCAGCGGGGGGCCAGGGGTGAGCAGTTCTTC.

The J gene is TRBJ2-5, the V gene TRBV7-9; no clear D. Germline V gene sequence: CDR1 SEHNR, CDR2 FQNEAQ (reference sequence). CDR3 length: 14 amino acids. The V end lost 5 bases, the J end lost 5 bases, and 15 bases lay between the germline ends. The CDR3: CASSPDRRRETQYF. DNA for the CDR3: TGTGCCAGCAGCCCCGACCGCCGGCGGGAGACCCAGTACTTC.

The V and J genes are TRBV5-6 and TRBJ2-1, with D maybe TRBD1 (5 bases). This CDR3 is built from 14 residues. Germline V gene lookup returns CDR1 SGHDT and CDR2 YYEEEE. Trimming stripped 0 bases from V and 8 bases from J, with 12 bases between. The CDR3: CASSLVQGGYEQFF. CDR3 DNA: TGTGCCAGCAGCTTGGTCCAGGGTGGGTATGAGCAGTTCTTC. Drawing the rest from reference TRBV5-6 and TRBJ2-1, the complete variable domain is DAGVTQSPTHLIKTRGQQVTLRCSPKSGHDTVSWYQQALGQGPQFIFQYYEEEERQRGNFPDRFSGHQFPNYSSELNVNALLLGDSALYLCASSLVQGGYEQFFGPGTRLTVL.

This chain uses TRBV7-2 with TRBJ1-1; TRBD1 agrees at 7 bases. This CDR3 has 15 residues. With V trimmed by 0 bases and J by 6 bases, 7 bases remained unmatched. Germline V lookup: CDR1 SGHTA, CDR2 FQGNSA. CDR3 loop: CASSLAFSGTAEAFF. CDR3 in DNA: TGTGCCAGCAGCTTAGCGTTTTCCGGGACAGCTGAAGCTTTCTTT.

As DNA, the CDR3 is TGTGCCAGCAGGGCCGGGGGGTCCTACGAGCAGTACTTC. Residues: CASRAGGSYEQYF. The rearrangement uses TRBV2 and TRBJ2-7, with 7 bases aligning to TRBD2. This CDR3 is 13 amino acids long. Germline CDR1 is SNHLY and CDR2 is FYNNEI. V lost 6 bases and J lost 1; bases outside the gene matches: 3.